What follows describes a single T cell receptor (beta chain). Its antigen is as yet unknown. These data belong to a study of T cells in Graves' hyperthyroidism and ophthalmopathy. The study's findings and limits: Appearing also in blood were most of the thyroid clonotypes expanded above 0.001.

It was RNA transcripts that yielded the amplified TCR beta CDR3 regions. The HTBI primer set drove a first-round RT-PCR of the TCR CDR3. TCRdb passed the multiplex PCR reads through MiXCR, listing each CDR3 protein once. The sample includes fewer than 550,000 distinct CDR3 sequences, about a sixth of them seen just once. The CDR3 has 15 residues. Germline V gives CDR1 MNHNY, CDR2 SVGAGI (reference sequence). V shed 2 bases, J shed 7 bases, and the junction held 10 bases outside the gene matches. For Graves' hyperthyroidism to be stable, ophthalmopathy could not progress within 18 months. Investigators excluded patients with uncontrolled infection, other autoimmune disease, pregnancy or lactation. Diagnostic decisions used clinical symptoms, serum thyroxine and TRAb, thyroid ultrasound and orbital computed tomography.

This TCR was recovered from a woman younger than 30 with Graves' hyperthyroidism. The sample taken for sequencing was blood. The chain links TRBV6-6 to TRBJ2-7; 8 bases fit TRBD1. Written as DNA, the CDR3 is TGTGCCAGCAGTTACGAGACAGGGGCCTCGGGGGAGCAGTACTTC. Its protein is CASSYETGASGEQYF.